This T cell receptor (beta chain) comes out of a study of CD8+ T cells in alopecia areata. Study context: Scoring of severity for treated patients was based on percentage of affected scalp area. The study, taken as a whole, reports: With one nonresponder, baseline CD8+ expansion's link to response remains uncertain. Affected scalp, especially in alopecia totalis/universalis, had a higher clonality than normal scalp did. Persistence during tofacitinib was seen for many expanded lesional clones in scalp and blood.

cDNA reverse transcribed from extracted RNA served as the sequencing template. Only in-frame clones appear in the TCRdb table, and some are missing; sequencing was by immunoSEQ multiplex PCR. The data contain under 4,500 clones, roughly 71% of them singletons. Sample treatment: oral pan-JAK inhibitor, 5-10 mg twice daily. Alopecia areata patients gave lesional scalp punch biopsies and peripheral blood samples. Details on this clone: No antigen is known for it.

This sequence originates from a human donor with alopecia areata. The material sequenced was skin, taken at week 24, from a patient treated with tofacitinib.

CDR3 in amino acids: CASSLYGFYGYTF. Written as DNA, the CDR3 is TGCGCCAGCAGCTTGTATGGTTTCTATGGCTACACCTTC. The J gene is TRBJ1-2, the V gene TRBV5-1; D gene uncertain. Germline loops: CDR1 SGHRS, CDR2 YFSETQ. The V end was cut by 1 base, the J end by 4 bases, with 8 bases between. The CDR3 has 13 amino acids.